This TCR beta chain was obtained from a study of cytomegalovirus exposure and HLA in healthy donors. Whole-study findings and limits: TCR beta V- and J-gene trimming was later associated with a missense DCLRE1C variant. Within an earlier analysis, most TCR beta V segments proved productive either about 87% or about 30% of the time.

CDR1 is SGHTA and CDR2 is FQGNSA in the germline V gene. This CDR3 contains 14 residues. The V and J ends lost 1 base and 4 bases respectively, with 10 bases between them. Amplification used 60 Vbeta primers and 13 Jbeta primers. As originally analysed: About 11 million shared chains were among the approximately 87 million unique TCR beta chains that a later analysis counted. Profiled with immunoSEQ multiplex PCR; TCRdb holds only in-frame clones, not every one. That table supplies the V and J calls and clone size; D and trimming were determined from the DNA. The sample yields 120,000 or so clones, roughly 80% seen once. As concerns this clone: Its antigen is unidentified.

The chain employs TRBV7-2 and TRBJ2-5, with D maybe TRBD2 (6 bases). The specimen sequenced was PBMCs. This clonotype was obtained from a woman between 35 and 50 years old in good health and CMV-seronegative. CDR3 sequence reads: CASSLGSGRETQYF. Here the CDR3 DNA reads TGTGCCAGCAGCTTAGGTAGCGGACGAGAGACCCAGTACTTC.